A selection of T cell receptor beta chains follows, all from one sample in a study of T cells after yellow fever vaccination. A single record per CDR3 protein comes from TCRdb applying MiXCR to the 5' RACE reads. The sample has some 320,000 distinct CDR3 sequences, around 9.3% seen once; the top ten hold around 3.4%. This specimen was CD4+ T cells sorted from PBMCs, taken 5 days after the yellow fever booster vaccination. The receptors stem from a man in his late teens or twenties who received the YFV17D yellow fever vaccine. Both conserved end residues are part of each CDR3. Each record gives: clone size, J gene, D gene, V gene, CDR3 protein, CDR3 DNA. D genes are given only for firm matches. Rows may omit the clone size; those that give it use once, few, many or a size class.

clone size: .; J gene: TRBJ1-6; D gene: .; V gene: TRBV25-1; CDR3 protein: CASSGGTGRSPLHF; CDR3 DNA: TGTGCCAGCAGCGGAGGGACTGGGCGTTCACCCCTCCACTTT
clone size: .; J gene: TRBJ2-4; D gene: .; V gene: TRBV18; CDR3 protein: CASSPAGLAKNIQYF; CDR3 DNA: TGTGCCAGCTCACCAGCAGGTCTAGCCAAAAACATTCAGTACTTC
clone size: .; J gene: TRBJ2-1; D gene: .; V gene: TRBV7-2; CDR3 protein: CASSLATRRDEQFF; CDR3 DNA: TGTGCCAGCAGCTTAGCGACTAGACGCGATGAGCAGTTCTTC
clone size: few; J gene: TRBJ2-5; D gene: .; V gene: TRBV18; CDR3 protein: CASSPPGGPQETQYF; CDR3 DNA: TGTGCCAGCTCACCACCGGGGGGGCCCCAAGAGACCCAGTACTTC
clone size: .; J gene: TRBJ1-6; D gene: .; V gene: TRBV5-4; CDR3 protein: CASSLAGTAPSPLHF; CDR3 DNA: TGTGCCAGCAGCTTGGCCGGGACGGCACCGTCACCCCTCCACTTT
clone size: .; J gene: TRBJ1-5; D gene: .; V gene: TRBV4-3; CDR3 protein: CASSQRLLEGPQHF; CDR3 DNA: TGCGCCAGCAGCCAAAGACTACTCGAGGGGCCCCAGCATTTT
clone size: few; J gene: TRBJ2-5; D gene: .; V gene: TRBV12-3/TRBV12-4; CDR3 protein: CASKVRLGGETQYF; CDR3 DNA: TGTGCCAGCAAAGTCAGGTTAGGAGGAGAGACCCAGTACTTC
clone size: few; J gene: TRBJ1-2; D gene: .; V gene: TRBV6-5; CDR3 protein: CASSYTTGTSAGYTF; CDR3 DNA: TGTGCCAGCAGTTATACTACAGGGACTTCGGCTGGCTACACCTTC
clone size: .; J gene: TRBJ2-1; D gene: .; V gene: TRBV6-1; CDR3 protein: CAILGQGYNEQFF; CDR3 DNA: TGTGCCATCCTAGGGCAGGGCTACAATGAGCAGTTCTTC
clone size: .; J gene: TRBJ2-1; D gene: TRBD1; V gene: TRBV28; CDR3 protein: CASSAGGQGAVDEQFF; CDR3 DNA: TGTGCCAGCAGTGCTGGAGGGCAGGGGGCGGTTGATGAGCAGTTCTTC
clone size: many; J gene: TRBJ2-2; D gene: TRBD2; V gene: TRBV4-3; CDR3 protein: CASSQLGLANTGELFF; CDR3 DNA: TGCGCCAGCAGCCAACTGGGACTAGCCAACACCGGGGAGCTGTTTTTT
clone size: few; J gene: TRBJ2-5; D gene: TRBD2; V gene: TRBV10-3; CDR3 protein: CAISEWLAGGQETQYF; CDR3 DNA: TGTGCCATCAGTGAGTGGCTAGCGGGGGGACAAGAGACCCAGTACTTC